This T cell receptor (beta chain) was recorded in a study of T cells in Graves' hyperthyroidism and ophthalmopathy. General study findings and limits: Progression to ophthalmopathy was predicted a median of approximately 6.4 months early.

Clinical symptoms, serum thyroxine and TRAb, thyroid ultrasound and orbital computed tomography together formed the diagnostic basis. From 10 ml of fresh peripheral blood, PBMCs were isolated. RNA transcripts provided the source from which TCR beta CDR3 regions were amplified. A first-round RT-PCR of the TCR CDR3 used the HTBI primer set. One entry per CDR3 protein, called by TCRdb with MiXCR from the multiplex PCR reads. The sample has around 600,000 distinct CDR3 sequences; more than 15% are singletons. This clonotype came up a few times. What it binds is unknown. Specimen: blood. The source of this sequence is a woman in her thirties or forties with Graves' ophthalmopathy.

This CDR3 reads CASTLGIPGTSYGYTF. CDR3 DNA: TGCGCCAGCACATTGGGTATTCCGGGGACATCCTATGGCTACACCTTC. This chain links TRBV5-1 with TRBJ1-2; perhaps TRBD1 as D (6 bases). V was clipped by 6 bases and J by 4 bases, with 22 bases between them. CDR3 length: 16 amino acids. The germline V gene encodes CDR1 SGHRS and CDR2 YFSETQ.